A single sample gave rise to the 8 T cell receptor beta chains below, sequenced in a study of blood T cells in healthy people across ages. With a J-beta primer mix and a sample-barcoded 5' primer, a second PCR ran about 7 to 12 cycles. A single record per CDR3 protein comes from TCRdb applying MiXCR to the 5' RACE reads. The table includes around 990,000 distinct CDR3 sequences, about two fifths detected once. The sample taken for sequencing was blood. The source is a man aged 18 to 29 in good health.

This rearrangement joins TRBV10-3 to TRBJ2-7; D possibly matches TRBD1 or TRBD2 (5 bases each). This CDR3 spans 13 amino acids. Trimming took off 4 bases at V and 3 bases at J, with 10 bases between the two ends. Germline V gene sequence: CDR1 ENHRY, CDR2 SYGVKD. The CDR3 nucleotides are TGTGCCATCAGTGGGTCAGGGAGCTACGAGCAGTACTTC. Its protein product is CAISGSGSYEQYF.

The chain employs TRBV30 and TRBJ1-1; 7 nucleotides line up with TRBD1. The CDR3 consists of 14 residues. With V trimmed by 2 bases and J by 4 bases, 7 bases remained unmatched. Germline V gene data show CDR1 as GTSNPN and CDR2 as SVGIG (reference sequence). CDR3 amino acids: CAWSQGQSGTEAFF. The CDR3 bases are TGTGCCTGGAGTCAGGGACAGTCGGGCACTGAAGCTTTCTTT.

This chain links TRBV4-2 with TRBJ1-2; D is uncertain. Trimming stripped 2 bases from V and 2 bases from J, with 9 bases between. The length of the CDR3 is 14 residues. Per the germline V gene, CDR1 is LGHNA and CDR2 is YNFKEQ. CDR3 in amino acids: CASSQSGENYGYTF. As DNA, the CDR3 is TGTGCCAGCAGCCAATCGGGAGAAAACTATGGCTACACCTTC.

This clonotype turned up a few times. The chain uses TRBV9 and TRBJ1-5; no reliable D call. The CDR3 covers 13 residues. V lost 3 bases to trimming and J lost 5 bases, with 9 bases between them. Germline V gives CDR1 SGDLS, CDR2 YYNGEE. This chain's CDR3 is CASSALPDQPQHF. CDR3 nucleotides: TGTGCCAGCAGCGCTCTCCCCGATCAGCCCCAGCATTTT.

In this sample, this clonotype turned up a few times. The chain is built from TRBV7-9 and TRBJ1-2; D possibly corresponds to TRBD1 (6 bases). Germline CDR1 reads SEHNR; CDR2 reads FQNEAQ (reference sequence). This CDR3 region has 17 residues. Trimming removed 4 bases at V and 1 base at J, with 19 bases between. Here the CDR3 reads CASSYTPGQQINYGYTF. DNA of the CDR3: TGTGCCAGCAGCTATACACCGGGACAACAGATTAACTATGGCTACACCTTC.

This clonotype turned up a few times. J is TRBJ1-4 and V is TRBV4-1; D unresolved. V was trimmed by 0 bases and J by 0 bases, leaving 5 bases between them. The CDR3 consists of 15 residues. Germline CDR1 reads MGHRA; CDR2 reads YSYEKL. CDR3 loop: CASSQEQTTNEKLFF. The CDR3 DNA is TGCGCCAGCAGCCAAGAACAGACAACTAATGAAAAACTGTTTTTT.

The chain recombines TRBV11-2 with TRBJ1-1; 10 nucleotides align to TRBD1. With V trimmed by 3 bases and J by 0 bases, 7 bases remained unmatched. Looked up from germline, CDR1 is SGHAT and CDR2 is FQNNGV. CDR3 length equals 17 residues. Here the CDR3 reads CASSFIRDRGMNTEAFF. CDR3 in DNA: TGTGCCAGCAGCTTTATCCGGGACAGGGGTATGAACACTGAAGCTTTCTTT.

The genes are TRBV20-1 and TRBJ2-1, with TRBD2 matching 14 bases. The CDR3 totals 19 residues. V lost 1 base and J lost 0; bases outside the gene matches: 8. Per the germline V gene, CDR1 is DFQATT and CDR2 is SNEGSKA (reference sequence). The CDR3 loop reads CSARVGGLAGVSSYNEQFF. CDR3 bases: TGCAGTGCTAGAGTGGGGGGACTAGCGGGGGTGAGCTCCTACAATGAGCAGTTCTTC.